A single sample is the source of the 24 T cell receptor beta chains below, sequenced in a study of vaccination effects on CD4 cells after COVID-19. These receptors have no known antigen. Produced via immunoSEQ multiplex PCR; TCRdb's table is partial and in-frame only. The table includes tens of thousands of clones, just under 75% detected once. Using viral peptide pools, the ViraFEST assay grew out antigen-specific CD4+ T cells prior to sequencing. The authors isolated CD4+ T cells after roughly eleven days of culture. All vaccine recipients tested negative for nucleocapsid antibodies and had never contracted SARS-CoV-2 infection. Sequenced here: CD4+ T cells from PBMCs cultured with SARS-CoV-2 spike peptides, sampled before COVID-19 vaccination. Receptors originate from a human donor who received a COVID-19 vaccine.

The chain joins TRBV6-1 to TRBJ1-2; a weak D match, TRBD1 (5 bases). From germline, CDR1 is MNHNS and CDR2 SASEGT. V was cut by 3 bases and J by 6 bases, with 17 bases left in between. This CDR3 has 15 amino acids. In DNA form, the CDR3 reads TGTGCCAGCAGTGAGGACAAAAACAGATATAATGGCTACACCTTC. Its protein product is CASSEDKNRYNGYTF.

This chain connects TRBV5-4 to TRBJ2-7; tentative D call: TRBD1 (5 bases). This CDR3 spans 14 amino acids. The ends were cut back, 4 bases at V and 4 bases at J, with 15 bases in the middle. CDR1 is SGHNT, CDR2 YYREEE, per germline (reference sequence). Written as DNA, the CDR3 is TGTGCCAGCAGCATCCAGGGTATCCTTTACGAGCAGTACTTC. It yields the protein CASSIQGILYEQYF. The full variable domain, rest sourced from reference TRBV5-4 and TRBJ2-7, is ETGVTQSPTHLIKTRGQQVTLRCSSQSGHNTVSWYQQALGQGPQFIFQYYREEENGRGNFPPRFSGLQFPNYSSELNVNALELDDSALYLCASSIQGILYEQYFGPGTRLTVT.

The gene calls are TRBV5-4 and TRBJ1-2, with a tentative D call TRBD1 (5 bases). The V end was cut by 7 bases, the J end by 7 bases, with 17 bases between. The germline CDR1 and CDR2 sequences are SGHNT and YYREEE (reference sequence). This CDR3 contains 13 residues. The CDR3 region has the DNA TGTGCCAGCCCCGGAGGACGGGGGGTTGGCTACACCTTC. It specifies CASPGGRGVGYTF.

V usage is TRBV2 and J usage is TRBJ2-2, with 7 bases lining up with TRBD1. The length of the CDR3 is 18 residues. The ends lost 3 bases at V and 2 bases at J; junction bases unmatched: 12. CDR1 and CDR2 (germline): SNHLY, FYNNEI. The CDR3 is CASSDNGPGTVNTGELFF. The CDR3 coding sequence is TGTGCCAGCAGTGATAATGGCCCCGGGACAGTAAACACCGGGGAGCTGTTTTTT.

This clone was detected only once. The V call is TRBV11-2, the J call TRBJ1-1, with D possibly matching TRBD1 (6 bases). The CDR3 is made up of 16 amino acids. V was pared by 5 bases and J by 1 base, with 17 bases between. The V gene's germline CDR1 is SGHAT and CDR2 FQNNGV. CDR3 protein: CASSPGPRGPNTEAFF. CDR3 nucleotides: TGTGCCAGCAGCCCCGGCCCGCGGGGGCCGAACACTGAAGCTTTCTTT.

The chain couples TRBV5-1 to TRBJ1-4, with D maybe TRBD1 (5 bases). Germline lookup yields CDR1 SGHRS and CDR2 YFSETQ. V lost 1 base, J lost 3 bases, and 10 bases lay in between. This CDR3 region has 15 residues. The CDR3 protein is CASSLSGAPNEKLFF. Written as DNA, the CDR3 is TGCGCCAGCAGCTTGTCTGGGGCCCCTAATGAAAAACTGTTTTTT. Drawing the rest from reference TRBV5-1 and TRBJ1-4, the complete variable domain is KAGVTQTPRYLIKTRGQQVTLSCSPISGHRSVSWYQQTPGQGLQFLFEYFSETQRNKGNFPGRFSGRQFSNSRSEMNVSTLELGDSALYLCASSLSGAPNEKLFFGSGTQLSVL.

Turning to this clone: A read error may account for a junction end that differs from germline. This chain uses TRBV18 with TRBJ2-1, with D possibly being TRBD2 (5 bases). This CDR3 is built from 14 residues. Germline V lookup: CDR1 KGHSH, CDR2 LQKENI. The CDR3 loop is CTSSPSTRLDEQFF. Here the CDR3 DNA reads TGTACCAGCTCACCCAGTACTAGATTGGATGAGCAGTTCTTC. The variable domain in full, with the rest retrieved from reference TRBV18 and TRBJ2-1, is NAGVMQNPRHLVRRRGQEARLRCSPMKGHSHVYWYRQLPEEGLKFMVYLQKENIIDESGMPKERFSAEFPKEGPSILRIQQVVRGDSAAYFCTSSPSTRLDEQFFGPGTRLTVL.

This clone has only a few counts. V usage is TRBV6-4 and J usage is TRBJ1-5; 8 bases line up with TRBD1. Trimming cost V 3 bases and J 2 bases; bases outside gene matches: 0. Per the germline V gene, CDR1 is MRHNA and CDR2 is SNTAGT. The CDR3 loop spans 14 amino acids. CDR3 sequence (DNA): TGTGCCAGCAGTGAGACAGGGGGCAATCAGCCCCAGCATTTT. Translation gives CASSETGGNQPQHF.

V gene TRBV18 combines with J gene TRBJ2-5; 8 bases agree with TRBD1. The ends lost 2 bases at V and 5 bases at J; junction bases unmatched: 10. CDR3 length: 16 amino acids. Germline-derived CDR1 and CDR2 are KGHSH and LQKENI. This chain's CDR3 is CASSPTRQGYGETQYF. The CDR3, as DNA: TGTGCCAGCTCACCAACGCGACAGGGGTATGGGGAGACCCAGTACTTC.

The chain joins TRBV18 to TRBJ1-5; D possibly corresponds to TRBD1 (5 bases). Trimming removed 3 bases at V and 5 bases at J, with 8 bases between. Germline assignment: CDR1 KGHSH and CDR2 LQKENI. The CDR3 runs 13 residues. The CDR3 spells CASSPGGDQPQHF. The CDR3 DNA reads as TGTGCCAGCTCACCGGGGGGTGATCAGCCCCAGCATTTT.

This clone was counted a few times. The chain has TRBV4-1 and TRBJ2-2, with D unclear. V lost 2 bases, J lost 2 bases, and 3 bases lay in between. CDR3 length: 13 amino acids. Germline V gene data show CDR1 as MGHRA and CDR2 as YSYEKL. For the CDR3, the DNA is TGCGCCAGCAGCCAATTCAACACCGGGGAGCTGTTTTTT. This gives the protein CASSQFNTGELFF.

V usage is TRBV6-5 and J usage is TRBJ2-2; no definite D call. V dropped 8 bases and J dropped 9 bases, with 19 bases sitting between them. The CDR3 is 14 amino acids. CDR1 and CDR2 from the germline V gene are MNHEY and SVGAGI. CDR3 in amino acids: CASEVRVPRRELFF. The CDR3 DNA follows: TGTGCCAGCGAAGTACGGGTCCCCCGCCGGGAGCTGTTTTTT.

This rearrangement joins TRBV25-1 to TRBJ2-6, with 10 bases fitting TRBD1. The trim removed 6 bases at V and 2 bases at J, leaving 1 base unmatched. Germline CDR1 is MGHDK and CDR2 is SYGVNS. This CDR3 comprises 15 residues. The CDR3 protein is CASRGTGAGANVLTF. CDR3 coding DNA: TGTGCCAGCAGGGGGACAGGGGCTGGGGCCAACGTCCTGACTTTC.

Only one count was recorded for this clone. The J gene is TRBJ1-1, the V gene TRBV5-5; a possible D gene is TRBD1 (5 bases). V gave up 3 bases and J gave up 1 base, with 13 bases separating them. Per the germline V gene, CDR1 is SGHKS and CDR2 is YYEKEE (reference sequence). This CDR3 has 15 amino acids. As DNA, the CDR3 is TGTGCCAGCAGCTCCACCGGGACGGAGAACACTGAAGCTTTCTTT. Translation: CASSSTGTENTEAFF.

This rearrangement joins TRBV19 to TRBJ2-4; TRBD2 matches at 7 bases. V lost 3 bases to trimming and J lost 1 base; unmatched junction nucleotides: 12. Germline CDR1 LNHDA, CDR2 SQIVND (reference sequence). The CDR3 has 18 amino acids. CDR3 loop: CASSIGSMVAGAKNIQYF. In nucleotides, the CDR3 is TGTGCCAGTAGTATCGGTTCGATGGTAGCGGGCGCCAAAAACATTCAGTACTTC.

There are a few counts of this clone. The V call is TRBV6-5, the J call TRBJ1-2; 8 bases agree with TRBD1. CDR3 length equals 14 residues. CDR1 and CDR2 (germline): MNHEY, SVGAGI. The junction had 7 bases not matched to a gene; V was cut back by 8 bases and J by 2 bases. In nucleotides, the CDR3 is TGTGCCAGCCGTCGCGGACAGGGAAACTATGGCTACACCTTC. Its protein product is CASRRGQGNYGYTF.

This clone was detected a few times. The chain links TRBV27 to TRBJ2-2; a possible D gene is TRBD2 (6 bases). V lost 10 bases and J lost 6, with 9 bases in between. CDR3 length equals 11 residues. Germline lookup yields CDR1 MNHEY and CDR2 SMNVEV (reference sequence). The CDR3 reads CATRRAGELFF. The DNA of the CDR3 is TGTGCCACCCGGAGGGCCGGGGAGCTGTTTTTT.

This clone was counted a few times. This rearrangement joins TRBV6-1 to TRBJ2-7, with D perhaps matching TRBD2 (5 bases). Trimming cost V 2 bases and J 0 bases, with 11 bases left between them. CDR1 is MNHNS and CDR2 is SASEGT in the germline V gene. This CDR3 is 15 amino acids long. Here the CDR3 reads CASSEMGEYSYEQYF. CDR3 nucleotides: TGTGCCAGCAGTGAAATGGGAGAGTACTCCTACGAGCAGTACTTC.

This chain connects TRBV19 to TRBJ1-4; 7 positions match TRBD1. Germline V gene lookup returns CDR1 LNHDA and CDR2 SQIVND (reference sequence). V dropped 5 bases and J dropped 6; count of bases not matched to a gene: 12. CDR3 length: 16 amino acids. The CDR3 coding sequence is TGTGCCAGTAGTGTATCCTGGGACAGCACAGATGAAAAACTGTTTTTT. Amino acid sequence: CASSVSWDSTDEKLFF.

The CDR3 nucleotides are TGTGCCAGCAGCCAAGTAGGTTTCAACTCCTATGGCTACACCTTC. This translates into CASSQVGFNSYGYTF. The chain joins TRBV3-1 (or the pseudogene TRBV3-2) to TRBJ1-2; D not resolved. The CDR3 runs to 15 residues. The germline V gene encodes CDR1 LGHDT and CDR2 YNNKEL (reference sequence). The V end lost 1 base, the J end lost 4 bases, and 13 bases lay between the germline ends.

This chain connects TRBV3-1 (or the pseudogene TRBV3-2) to TRBJ2-1; 9 positions agree with TRBD2. This CDR3 region has 16 residues. Germline V lookup: CDR1 LGHDT, CDR2 YNNKEL (reference sequence). The trim removed 3 bases at V and 9 bases at J, leaving 12 bases unmatched. The CDR3 reads CASSQGAAGGLAEQFF. Written as DNA, the CDR3 is TGTGCCAGCAGCCAGGGGGCGGCGGGGGGGCTGGCTGAGCAGTTCTTC.

This clone was seen only once. CDR3 sequence (DNA): TGTGCCAGCAGCTTGACTAGCGGGAGTGGGTTCCCCTACGAGCAGTACTTC. Its protein product is CASSLTSGSGFPYEQYF. V gene TRBV11-2 combines with J gene TRBJ2-7; 12 nucleotides match TRBD2. In germline, CDR1 is SGHAT, CDR2 FQNNGV. Trimming at V came to 3 bases and at J to 2 bases, leaving 8 bases not matched to a gene. CDR3 length equals 17 residues.

J is TRBJ2-4 and V is TRBV7-9; TRBD2 matches 7 bases. Germline V gene lookup returns CDR1 SEHNR and CDR2 FQNEAQ (reference sequence). The trim removed 2 bases at V and 8 bases at J, leaving 6 bases unmatched. The length of the CDR3 is 14 residues. This CDR3 reads CASSLSGLVDIQYF. The CDR3 DNA reads TGTGCCAGCAGCTTATCAGGACTAGTTGACATTCAGTACTTC.

The chain carries TRBV6-5 and TRBJ1-5; weak D call: TRBD1 (5 bases). This CDR3 comprises 13 residues. V was shortened by 0 bases and J by 6 bases, with 6 bases between the two germline ends. CDR1 is MNHEY and CDR2 is SVGAGI in the germline V gene. For the CDR3, the DNA is TGTGCCAGCAGTTACTCAGGGGTTCAGCCCCAGCATTTT. This gives the protein CASSYSGVQPQHF.